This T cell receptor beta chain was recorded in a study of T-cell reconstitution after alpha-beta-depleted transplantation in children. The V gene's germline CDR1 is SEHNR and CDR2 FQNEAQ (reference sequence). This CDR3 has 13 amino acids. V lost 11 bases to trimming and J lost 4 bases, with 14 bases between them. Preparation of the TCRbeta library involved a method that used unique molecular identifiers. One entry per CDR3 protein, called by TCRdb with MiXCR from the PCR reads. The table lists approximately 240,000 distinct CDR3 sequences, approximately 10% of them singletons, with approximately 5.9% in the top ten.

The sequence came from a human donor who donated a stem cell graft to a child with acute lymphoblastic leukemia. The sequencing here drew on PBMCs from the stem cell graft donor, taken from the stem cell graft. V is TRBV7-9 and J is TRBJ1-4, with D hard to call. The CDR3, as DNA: TGTGCCCAAGGCCCGCCGAGTAATGAAAAACTGTTTTTT. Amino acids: CAQGPPSNEKLFF.